The 27 T cell receptor beta chains in this list originate from one sample, sequenced in a study of sequential checkpoint blockade in melanoma. Treatment denoted: randomized to nivolumab then ipilimumab (arm A) or the reverse (arm B). Sequenced by immunoSEQ multiplex PCR; TCRdb stores in-frame clones only, minus some. The table shows around 9,100 clones, with 59% occurring only once. Sequenced here: CD8+ T cells sorted from blood (inferred from file names), sampled from a patient given nivolumab and ipilimumab in sequence. These receptors were collected from a human donor with melanoma.

J is TRBJ2-3 and V is TRBV7-2, with TRBD1 matching over 8 bases. Trimming cost V 0 bases and J 2 bases; bases outside gene matches: 13. Per germline, CDR1 SGHTA and CDR2 FQGNSA. This CDR3 contains 19 residues. The CDR3 DNA follows: TGTGCCAGCAGCTTAGCACTGGGGGCGCGGACAGGGTTCACAGATACGCAGTATTTT. Protein: CASSLALGARTGFTDTQYF.

The rearrangement joins TRBV7-9 to TRBJ1-2, with 7 bases aligning to TRBD1. With 5 bases clipped from V and 3 bases from J, the junction kept 9 bases outside the gene matches. Germline values: CDR1 SEHNR, CDR2 FQNEAQ (reference sequence). CDR3 length: 15 amino acids. The CDR3 DNA reads as TGTGCCAGCAGCCTCAGACCCGGGACAGACTATGGCTACACCTTC. Amino acids: CASSLRPGTDYGYTF.

This clone was recorded a few times. The chain joins TRBV4-3 to TRBJ1-4; 8 bases agree with TRBD1. The CDR3 is 14 amino acids. With V trimmed by 4 bases and J by 9 bases, 7 bases remained unmatched. CDR1 is LGHNA and CDR2 is YSLEER in the germline V gene. CDR3 region: CASSLGQVGKKLFF. For the CDR3, the DNA is TGCGCCAGCAGCCTGGGACAGGTGGGCAAAAAACTGTTTTTT.

J is TRBJ2-5 and V is TRBV7-2; 7 bases align to TRBD2. The CDR3 spans 16 residues. The V gene end was trimmed by 4 bases and the J gene end by 3 bases; junction bases not matched to a gene: 11. Germline CDR1 reads SGHTA; CDR2 reads FQGNSA. The CDR3 sequence: CASSSDFRDYEETQYF. CDR3 in DNA: TGTGCCAGCAGCTCCGACTTCCGGGACTACGAAGAGACCCAGTACTTC.

The rearrangement uses TRBV5-4 and TRBJ2-7; D is perhaps TRBD1 (6 bases). Trimming left V 0 bases short and J 2 bases short, with 15 bases between. The CDR3 sequence is 16 residues long. Germline-derived CDR1 and CDR2 are SGHNT and YYREEE (reference sequence). The CDR3 loop is CASSLGRRGSTYEQYF. As DNA, the CDR3 is TGTGCCAGCAGCTTGGGAAGAAGGGGGAGTACCTACGAGCAGTACTTC.

A single count supports this clone. V is TRBV9 and J is TRBJ2-1; D is perhaps TRBD1 (6 bases). Germline V lookup: CDR1 SGDLS, CDR2 YYNGEE. The V and J ends lost 3 bases and 4 bases respectively, with 11 bases between them. The CDR3 loop spans 14 amino acids. The CDR3 here is CASSDRDNYNEQFF. The CDR3 DNA sequence: TGTGCCAGCAGCGACCGGGACAATTACAATGAGCAGTTCTTC.

The rearrangement joins TRBV7-2 to TRBJ2-5, with a tentative D call TRBD2 (6 bases). The germline CDR1 and CDR2 sequences are SGHTA and FQGNSA. The CDR3 loop spans 14 amino acids. With 4 bases removed from V and 0 bases from J, the gap between germline ends came to 9 bases. CDR3 sequence: CASSSWRDQETQYF. The DNA for the CDR3 is TGTGCCAGCAGCTCCTGGAGGGACCAAGAGACCCAGTACTTC.

This chain connects TRBV29-1 to TRBJ1-2; 7 bases are shared with TRBD1. Germline-derived CDR1 and CDR2 are SQVTM and ANQGSEA. This CDR3 has 13 amino acids. Trimming removed 7 bases from V and 3 bases from J; junction bases left unmatched: 8. Here the CDR3 reads CSAPRGQDYGYTF. The CDR3 bases are TGCAGCGCGCCGAGGGGGCAAGACTATGGCTACACCTTC. Full variable domain (missing parts from reference TRBV29-1 and TRBJ1-2): SAVISQKPSRDICQRGTSLTIQCQVDSQVTMMFWYRQQPGQSLTLIATANQGSEATYESGFVIDKFPISRPNLTFSTLTVSNMSPEDSSIYLCSAPRGQDYGYTFGSGTRLTVV.

J is TRBJ2-7 and V is TRBV7-9; D is possibly TRBD2 (6 bases). Deletions cut 5 bases from V and 3 bases from J, with 17 bases between. This CDR3 is 15 amino acids long. Germline CDR1 and CDR2: SEHNR and FQNEAQ (reference sequence). CDR3 DNA: TGTGCCAGCAGCCCCTCGGCGGGGCAGGACTACGAGCAGTACTTC. Its translation: CASSPSAGQDYEQYF.

The chain recombines TRBV11-2 with TRBJ2-1, with D possibly matching TRBD2 (5 bases). The CDR3 consists of 15 residues. The V end was cut by 1 base, the J end by 4 bases, with 11 bases between. Germline CDR1 reads SGHAT; CDR2 reads FQNNGV. This CDR3 reads CASSLGTGPYNEQFF. The CDR3 DNA reads TGTGCCAGCAGCTTAGGGACTGGACCGTACAATGAGCAGTTCTTC.

The table lists this clone with a few counts. This rearrangement joins TRBV5-1 to TRBJ2-7; 8 positions agree with TRBD1. V trimming: 5 bases; J trimming: 3 bases; junction bases outside the gene matches: 4. The CDR3 covers 13 residues. Germline V CDR1 and CDR2: SGHRS, YFSETQ. CDR3 nucleotides: TGCGCCAGCAGACAGGGGGTCTACTACGAGCAGTACTTC. The encoded protein is CASRQGVYYEQYF.

The rearrangement joins TRBV4-3 to TRBJ1-1; the D is unclear. The CDR3 spans 15 residues. Trimming shortened V by 6 bases and J by 1 base, and 15 bases separated the two germline ends. Germline V gene sequence: CDR1 LGHNA, CDR2 YSLEER. The CDR3 DNA follows: TGCGCCAGCAGTCAGAACCCGGGAGAGAACACTGAAGCTTTCTTT. It yields the protein CASSQNPGENTEAFF.

The chain couples TRBV27 to TRBJ2-7; D not certain. With 6 bases removed from V and 0 bases from J, the gap between germline ends came to 12 bases. This CDR3 has 14 amino acids. Germline V gene lookup returns CDR1 MNHEY and CDR2 SMNVEV (reference sequence). CDR3 loop: CASRERHSSYEQYF. DNA for the CDR3: TGTGCCAGCAGGGAACGACACAGCTCCTACGAGCAGTACTTC.

This clone appeared a few times. This chain links TRBV11-1 with TRBJ2-1, with 8 bases lining up with TRBD1. Trimming at V came to 1 base and at J to 1 base, leaving 9 bases not matched to a gene. The CDR3 extends over 18 amino acids. Germline V gene sequence: CDR1 SGHAT, CDR2 FQDESV (reference sequence). In DNA, the CDR3 is TGTGCCAGCAGCTTAGTCTTCGGGACAGGAGGGTCCTACAATGAGCAGTTCTTC. Protein sequence: CASSLVFGTGGSYNEQFF.

The chain is built from TRBV9 and TRBJ1-1, with D possibly TRBD1 on 5 matching bases. Per the germline V gene, CDR1 is SGDLS and CDR2 is YYNGEE. V lost 5 bases to trimming and J lost 1 base, with 15 bases between them. The CDR3 consists of 15 residues. CDR3: CASRLTSTGNTEAFF. DNA of the CDR3: TGTGCCAGCAGACTAACATCAACAGGGAACACTGAAGCTTTCTTT.

As DNA, the CDR3 is TGCAGCGTTCTGACAGGGTACCACGAGCAGTACTTC. Translated: CSVLTGYHEQYF. The chain couples TRBV29-1 to TRBJ2-5; 7 positions match TRBD1. The end of the DNA fits TRBJ2-7 better, so the J call may be wrong. Germline V gene sequence: CDR1 SQVTM, CDR2 ANQGSEA. CDR3 length equals 12 residues.

This rearrangement joins TRBV4-2 to TRBJ2-3; 7 positions match TRBD1. V lost 1 base and J lost 2; bases outside the gene matches: 6. The CDR3 has 16 residues. Germline-derived CDR1 and CDR2 are LGHNA and YNFKEQ. CDR3 sequence: CASSQGSGQTTDTQYF. CDR3 DNA: TGTGCCAGCAGCCAAGGCTCGGGACAGACCACAGATACGCAGTATTTT.

This clone was seen a single time. This chain links TRBV2 with TRBJ1-2, with 9 nucleotides matching TRBD1. With V trimmed by 5 bases and J by 3 bases, 4 bases remained unmatched. CDR3 length: 14 amino acids. The germline V gene has CDR1 SNHLY and CDR2 FYNNEI. The CDR3 reads CASSSGTGYYGYTF. In DNA, the CDR3 is TGTGCCAGCAGTTCCGGGACAGGGTACTATGGCTACACCTTC.

The chain recombines TRBV7-2 with TRBJ2-1, with 10 bases matching TRBD2. The CDR3 is 17 amino acids. The ends lost 5 bases at V and 5 bases at J; junction bases unmatched: 12. CDR1 and CDR2 from the germline V gene are SGHTA and FQGNSA. CDR3 DNA sequence: TGTGCCAGCAGCCACCACCCGGGACTAGCGTTTAACAATGAGCAGTTCTTC. Amino acids: CASSHHPGLAFNNEQFF. The whole variable domain, filled in from reference TRBV7-2 and TRBJ2-1, reads GAGVSQSPSNKVTEKGKDVELRCDPISGHTALYWYRQSLGQGLEFLIYFQGNSAPDKSGLPSDRFSAERTGGSVSTLTIQRTQQEDSAVYLCASSHHPGLAFNNEQFFGPGTRLTVL.

By frequency in the sample, this clone is medium-sized (0.01 to 0.1%). The chain carries TRBV21-1 and TRBJ1-6. TRBV21-1 is designated a pseudogene. CDR3 size: 14 residues. For the CDR3, the DNA is TGTGCCAATGCGGGGGGCGTTTATAATTCACCCCTCCACTTT. Encoded protein: CANAGGVYNSPLHF.

V and J are TRBV5-4 and TRBJ2-3; 8 bases are a match to TRBD2. The CDR3 contains 16 residues. J lost 2 bases, V lost 1 base, and 6 bases had no gene match. CDR1 and CDR2 (germline): SGHNT, YYREEE (reference sequence). The CDR3 sequence is CASSLSTSGYTDTQYF. CDR3 bases: TGTGCCAGCAGCTTGTCTACTAGCGGATACACAGATACGCAGTATTTT.

This clone is deemed medium-sized. The J gene is TRBJ1-4, the V gene TRBV7-8, with a tentative D call TRBD1 (5 bases). The CDR3 is 15 amino acids. V was cut by 3 bases and J by 6 bases, with 14 bases left in between. The germline V gene encodes CDR1 SGHVS and CDR2 FQNEAQ. The CDR3 reads CASSFWGRVDEKLFF. The DNA for the CDR3 is TGTGCCAGCAGCTTTTGGGGCAGGGTGGATGAAAAACTGTTTTTT.

The CDR3 coding sequence is TGCGCCAGCAGCCAAGACGTCAGGGCGGCGGACGAGCAGTACTTC. Translating gives CASSQDVRAADEQYF. The rearrangement joins TRBV4-1 to TRBJ2-7; D perhaps matches TRBD1 (5 bases). V lost 0 bases and J lost 5, with 14 bases in between. The CDR3 loop spans 15 amino acids. Per germline, CDR1 MGHRA and CDR2 YSYEKL.

The chain has TRBV28 and TRBJ2-1; perhaps TRBD2 as D (6 bases). The CDR3 spans 17 residues. The V end lost 6 bases, the J end lost 1 base, and 19 bases lay between the germline ends. Germline loops: CDR1 MDHEN, CDR2 SYDVKM. The CDR3 DNA sequence: TGTGCCAGCAGCTCCGGGACTGAGTGGGAGTCCTACAATGAGCAGTTCTTC. Its protein is CASSSGTEWESYNEQFF.

V gene TRBV5-6 combines with J gene TRBJ1-2, with 9 nucleotides matching TRBD1. CDR1 and CDR2 (germline): SGHDT, YYEEEE. After removal of 4 bases from V and 4 bases from J, the junction contained 8 bases not matched to a gene. This CDR3 has 15 residues. CDR3 bases: TGTGCCAGCAGCCATCCCGGGACAGGGACCTATGGCTACACCTTC. Its protein product is CASSHPGTGTYGYTF.

This clone has a handful of counts. The J gene is TRBJ2-1, the V gene TRBV2; D unresolved. Germline CDR1 SNHLY, CDR2 FYNNEI. V was clipped by 4 bases and J by 5 bases, with 9 bases between them. This CDR3 comprises 13 residues. This CDR3 is CASSGPGNNEQFF. The CDR3 coding sequence is TGTGCCAGCAGTGGGCCAGGTAACAATGAGCAGTTCTTC.

The chain links TRBV11-2 to TRBJ2-4, with 7 bases lining up with TRBD1. V shed 4 bases and J 4 bases; nucleotides not matched to a gene: 4. Germline assignment: CDR1 SGHAT and CDR2 FQNNGV. This CDR3 is built from 14 residues. CDR3 in amino acids: CASSSRDSKNIQYF. The CDR3 coding sequence is TGTGCCAGCAGCTCCCGGGACAGTAAAAACATTCAGTACTTC.